This T cell receptor (beta chain) was retrieved from a study of T cell responses to AZD1222 COVID-19 vaccine. About the research overall: Second doses were pooled across both intervals (about 4 or about 12 weeks). Whole-study findings and limits: Unmutated variant regions reportedly attract nearly half of all spike-specific TCRs. Among AZD1222 vaccinees, only six were seropositive at baseline.

V lost 5 bases, J lost 5 bases, and 5 bases lay in between. The CDR3 is made up of 11 amino acids. Germline assignment: CDR1 LGHDT and CDR2 YNNKEL (reference sequence). Comment on this clone: Its antigen is still unknown.

Profiling relied on immunoSEQ multiplex PCR, and the TCRdb table lists in-frame clones only, not all of them. The sample consists of about 110,000 clones, more than 70% of them appearing once. This chain links TRBV3-1 (or the pseudogene TRBV3-2) with TRBJ2-3, with D uncertain. The TCR sequence derives from an adult in good health. Source: peripheral blood, taken on day 0 of AZD1222 vaccination. The CDR3 protein is CASSSGDTQYF. The CDR3 DNA sequence: TGTGCCAGCAGCTCAGGAGATACGCAGTATTTT.